Below are 30 T cell receptor beta chains sequenced from a single sample in a study of T cells in Graves' hyperthyroidism and ophthalmopathy (dated by TCRdb to between 2018 and 2020). Library method: multiplex PCR. For sequencing, an Illumina HiSeq 2000 was employed. Amplification of TCR beta CDR3 regions was carried out from RNA transcripts. The first round of RT-PCR for the TCR CDR3 was performed with the HTBI primer set and the Qiagen OneStep RT-PCR kit. TCRdb reprocessed the public reads (quality trimming at Q25 with fastp, clone calling with MiXCR) and kept in-frame beta chains. Each CDR3 protein gets just one entry, which takes the most common genes and DNA from the rows behind it. The sample table holds approximately 710,000 distinct CDR3 sequences, of which 17% were seen once. Of the sample, less than 20% is held by the ten largest clones. Sequencing was done on a sample of blood. The receptors stem from a man aged 45-60 years with Graves' hyperthyroidism.

This clonotype came up many times. The V and J genes are TRBV7-2 and TRBJ1-1, with TRBD1 matching 7 bases. V shed 1 base and J 0 bases; nucleotides not matched to a gene: 17. Germline-derived CDR1 and CDR2 are SGHTA and FQGNSA. The CDR3 loop spans 20 amino acids. CDR3 protein: CASSLVFPGQIPLLNTEAFF. Written as DNA, the CDR3 is TGTGCCAGCAGCTTAGTCTTTCCGGGACAGATTCCCCTTCTGAACACTGAAGCTTTCTTT. The variable domain in full, with the rest retrieved from reference TRBV7-2 and TRBJ1-1, is GAGVSQSPSNKVTEKGKDVELRCDPISGHTALYWYRQSLGQGLEFLIYFQGNSAPDKSGLPSDRFSAERTGGSVSTLTIQRTQQEDSAVYLCASSLVFPGQIPLLNTEAFFGQGTRLTVV.

Ten or more counts support this clonotype. This chain connects TRBV28 to TRBJ2-2, with TRBD2 matching 12 bases. This CDR3 contains 17 residues. Trimming took 2 bases from V and 0 from J; bases not matched to a gene: 1. From germline, CDR1 is MDHEN and CDR2 SYDVKM. CDR3 loop: CASSLLAGGPNTGELFF. CDR3 sequence (DNA): TGTGCCAGCAGTTTACTAGCGGGAGGGCCGAACACCGGGGAGCTGTTTTTT.

In its sample, this clonotype was seen once. The chain is built from TRBV6-1 and TRBJ1-6, with no clear D. The CDR3 has 15 amino acids. V shed 4 bases and J shed 2 bases, with 9 bases lying between them. The V gene's germline CDR1 is MNHNS and CDR2 SASEGT. The chain's CDR3 is CASSVGQTYNSPLHF. The CDR3 coding sequence is TGTGCCAGCAGTGTAGGCCAGACCTATAATTCACCCCTCCACTTT.

About this clonotype itself: It may be a read error: a sequence one base away is much more abundant. V is TRBV28 and J is TRBJ2-1, with a tentative D call TRBD2 (5 bases). The germline V and J ends were trimmed by 3 bases and 6 bases, with 15 bases remaining between them. This CDR3 has 15 residues. Germline values: CDR1 MDHEN, CDR2 SYDVKM. The CDR3, as DNA: TGTGCCAGCAGTTTCTCGCTGGGGAGCCGCAATGAGCAGTTCTTC. It specifies CASSFSLGSRNEQFF.

This clonotype was counted ten times or more. This rearrangement joins TRBV24-1 to TRBJ2-1; unclear D gene. Germline assignment: CDR1 KGHDR and CDR2 SFDVKD. Trimming removed 0 bases from V and 0 bases from J, with 8 bases in between. The CDR3 is made up of 16 amino acids. CDR3 residues: CATSDLDPTSYNEQFF. In nucleotides, the CDR3 is TGTGCCACCAGTGATTTGGACCCTACCTCCTACAATGAGCAGTTCTTC.

This clonotype was found many times. This chain joins TRBV10-3 and TRBJ2-1; no clear D gene. The CDR3 sequence is 17 residues long. CDR1 and CDR2 from the germline V gene are ENHRY and SYGVKD. V lost 0 bases and J 3 bases, leaving 15 bases between the germline ends. The CDR3 region has the DNA TGTGCCATCAGTGAGTCGGTACCCGCGGCCAGCTACAATGAGCAGTTCTTC. Residues: CAISESVPAASYNEQFF.

The V call is TRBV7-2, the J call TRBJ2-4; 7 nucleotides match TRBD1. There are 18 residues in the CDR3. Germline-derived CDR1 and CDR2 are SGHTA and FQGNSA. With 2 bases clipped from V and 0 bases from J, the junction kept 10 bases outside the gene matches. This CDR3 is CASSLLGTADPAKNIQYF. The CDR3 region has the DNA TGTGCCAGCAGCTTATTGGGGACAGCAGACCCAGCCAAAAACATTCAGTACTTC.

The chain is built from TRBV6-2 or TRBV6-3 and TRBJ1-1; D is undetermined. Per the germline V gene, CDR1 is MNHEY and CDR2 is SVGEGT. The CDR3 covers 14 residues. With 0 bases removed from V and 4 bases from J, the gap between germline ends came to 9 bases. The CDR3 nucleotides read TGTGCCAGCAGTTACTCCGTGATGAGCACTGAAGCTTTCTTT. Translating gives CASSYSVMSTEAFF.

This clonotype was seen once. A much larger clone differs by one base, so this may be a read error. The V and J genes are TRBV18 and TRBJ2-5; no reliable D call. V was cut by 0 bases and J by 1 base, with 9 bases left in between. The CDR3 consists of 15 residues. CDR1 and CDR2 (germline): KGHSH, LQKENI. CDR3 residues: CASSPPTPLQETQYF. DNA of the CDR3: TGTGCCAGCTCACCACCAACCCCTCTCCAAGAGACCCAGTACTTC.

The table lists this clonotype with many counts. The chain is built from TRBV20-1 and TRBJ2-1; no definite D call. V dropped 0 bases and J dropped 0 bases, with 6 bases sitting between them. The CDR3 is 14 residues long. CDR1 is DFQATT, CDR2 SNEGSKA, per germline (reference sequence). The CDR3 loop reads CSARDLDSYNEQFF. The CDR3 bases are TGCAGTGCTAGAGATCTAGACTCCTACAATGAGCAGTTCTTC.

This clonotype was detected many times. V and J are TRBV30 and TRBJ1-1; 9 bases line up with TRBD1. The CDR3 is 13 amino acids. V dropped 8 bases and J dropped 1; count of bases not matched to a gene: 5. Germline CDR1 GTSNPN, CDR2 SVGIG (reference sequence). CDR3 DNA sequence: TGTGCCGGGACAGGGACCCCGAACACTGAAGCTTTCTTT. Amino acid sequence: CAGTGTPNTEAFF.

There are many counts of this clonotype. The J gene is TRBJ2-5, the V gene TRBV29-1; the D call may be TRBD1 or TRBD2 (6 bases each). CDR1 is SQVTM, CDR2 ANQGSEA, per germline. V dropped 3 bases and J dropped 5 bases, with 10 bases sitting between them. The CDR3 loop spans 12 amino acids. CDR3 in amino acids: CSVDGGLETQYF. The CDR3 DNA reads TGCAGCGTTGACGGGGGCTTGGAGACCCAGTACTTC.

This clonotype was seen at least ten times. The chain employs TRBV28 and TRBJ2-3, with unresolved D. The CDR3 covers 14 residues. The ends were cut back, 7 bases at V and 4 bases at J, with 15 bases in the middle. Germline-derived CDR1 and CDR2 are MDHEN and SYDVKM. The CDR3 protein is CASTLGPLPDTQYF. The CDR3 region has the DNA TGTGCCAGCACCCTTGGGCCCTTGCCAGATACGCAGTATTTT.

V gene TRBV11-2 combines with J gene TRBJ2-4; D may be TRBD2 (6 bases). CDR1 is SGHAT and CDR2 is FQNNGV in the germline V gene. The CDR3 is 18 residues long. V was trimmed by 0 bases and J by 6 bases, leaving 21 bases between them. For the CDR3, the DNA is TGTGCCAGCAGCTTAGATAGCGGAGCTCTACCCGGGGGAAACATTCAGTACTTC. Translated, it gives CASSLDSGALPGGNIQYF.

There are a few counts of this clonotype. In DNA, the CDR3 is TGTGCCAGCAGTCAGGGATTTAACTATGGCTACACCTTC. Its protein is CASSQGFNYGYTF. The chain has TRBV7-9 and TRBJ1-2; maybe TRBD1 (5 bases). Germline assignment: CDR1 SEHNR and CDR2 FQNEAQ (reference sequence). There are 13 residues in the CDR3. V lost 6 bases, J lost 1 base, and 9 bases lay in between.

Worth noting for this clonotype: Compared with germline, one end of the junction differs, possibly owing to a read error. The chain uses TRBV9 and TRBJ2-1, with D unresolved. CDR1 is SGDLS and CDR2 is YYNGEE in the germline V gene. CDR3 length: 12 amino acids. The chain's CDR3 is CASSVDDNDQFF. The CDR3 DNA follows: TGTGCCAGCAGCGTAGATGACAATGATCAGTTCTTC.

This clonotype was detected many times. V and J are TRBV6-1 and TRBJ1-2, with D perhaps matching TRBD1 (6 bases). CDR1 and CDR2 from the germline V gene are MNHNS and SASEGT. V lost 8 bases to trimming and J lost 4 bases, with 11 bases between them. There are 12 residues in the CDR3. CDR3 sequence: CASEQGFYGYTF. The CDR3 DNA follows: TGTGCCAGCGAACAGGGATTCTATGGCTACACCTTC.

In its sample, this clonotype is large (0.1 to 1%). The chain employs TRBV27 and TRBJ2-3; 10 bases fit TRBD2. The V gene end was trimmed by 5 bases and the J gene end by 2 bases; junction bases not matched to a gene: 7. The CDR3 has 16 amino acids. Germline V gene lookup returns CDR1 MNHEY and CDR2 SMNVEV (reference sequence). The CDR3 bases are TGTGCCAGCAGTCCCCGACTAGCGGGTTCCACAGATACGCAGTATTTT. It is translated as CASSPRLAGSTDTQYF.

This clonotype occurred a few times. The chain is built from TRBV7-8 and TRBJ2-1; the D is unclear. The CDR3 has 12 residues. Per germline, CDR1 SGHVS and CDR2 FQNEAQ. V was shortened by 1 base and J by 10 bases, with 8 bases between the two germline ends. The CDR3 protein is CASSLVDSEQFF. The CDR3 DNA follows: TGTGCCAGCAGCTTAGTAGACTCAGAGCAGTTCTTC.

V usage is TRBV15 and J usage is TRBJ2-1; the D is unclear. Germline V gene sequence: CDR1 LNHNV, CDR2 YYDKDF (reference sequence). This CDR3 contains 17 residues. Trimming removed 0 bases from V and 2 bases from J, with 14 bases in between. The CDR3, as DNA: TGTGCCACCAGCAGAGATCCGCTAGTTAACCCCTACAATGAGCAGTTCTTC. Amino acid sequence: CATSRDPLVNPYNEQFF. Together with reference TRBV15 and TRBJ2-1, the CDR3 gives the full variable domain: DAMVIQNPRYQVTQFGKPVTLSCSQTLNHNVMYWYQQKSSQAPKLLFHYYDKDFNNEADTPDNFQSRRPNTSFCFLDIRSPGLGDTAMYLCATSRDPLVNPYNEQFFGPGTRLTVL.

The CDR3, as DNA: TGTGCCAGCCAATCGGGAGAGTTGACCGGGGAGCTGTTTTTT. This translates into CASQSGELTGELFF. The chain links TRBV5-6 to TRBJ2-2; D perhaps matches TRBD2 (6 bases). Trimming left V 7 bases short and J 5 bases short, with 15 bases between. Germline CDR1 SGHDT, CDR2 YYEEEE. The CDR3 spans 14 residues.

The chain recombines TRBV5-1 with TRBJ2-7; 10 positions agree with TRBD1. The germline V gene encodes CDR1 SGHRS and CDR2 YFSETQ. This CDR3 has 18 residues. V shed 0 bases and J 4 bases; nucleotides not matched to a gene: 13. This chain's CDR3 is CASSLAATLTGGWYEQYF. CDR3 DNA sequence: TGCGCCAGCAGCTTGGCCGCCACTTTGACAGGGGGCTGGTACGAGCAGTACTTC.

This clonotype occurred many times. The V call is TRBV20-1, the J call TRBJ2-7; the match to TRBD2 covers 7 bases. CDR3 length: 16 residues. Germline V lookup: CDR1 DFQATT, CDR2 SNEGSKA (reference sequence). V trimming: 2 bases; J trimming: 7 bases; junction bases outside the gene matches: 17. DNA of the CDR3: TGCAGTGCTAGATCCCCCGTGTGGGGAGGGCCGGAGGAGCAGTACTTC. This sequence encodes CSARSPVWGGPEEQYF.

There are a few counts of this clonotype. The gene calls are TRBV5-6 and TRBJ2-5; no clear D gene. The CDR3 runs 13 residues. The germline V gene encodes CDR1 SGHDT and CDR2 YYEEEE. With 2 bases removed from V and 0 bases from J, the gap between germline ends came to 5 bases. The CDR3 nucleotides are TGTGCCAGCAGCTTTTACAACCAAGAGACCCAGTACTTC. Translating gives CASSFYNQETQYF.

The rearrangement links TRBV7-6 to TRBJ2-1; 9 nucleotides align to TRBD2. Germline V CDR1 and CDR2: SGHVS, FNYEAQ. The CDR3 has 13 amino acids. Trimming at V came to 3 bases and at J to 10 bases, leaving 4 bases not matched to a gene. Here the CDR3 reads CASSFVLAGEQFF. CDR3 nucleotides: TGTGCCAGCAGCTTCGTGCTAGCGGGGGAGCAGTTCTTC.

This clonotype was observed a handful of times. The chain joins TRBV3-1 to TRBJ2-7; D is ambiguous. V was clipped by 3 bases and J by 1 base, with 13 bases between them. Germline CDR1 reads LGHDT; CDR2 reads YNNKEL (reference sequence). CDR3 length: 15 residues. CDR3 loop: CASSHALQGSYEQYF. As DNA, the CDR3 is TGTGCCAGCAGCCATGCTCTACAAGGATCCTACGAGCAGTACTTC.

The chain combines TRBV6-1 with TRBJ2-2; possible D gene TRBD2, 5 bases. CDR3 length: 15 amino acids. With 7 bases removed from V and 2 bases from J, the gap between germline ends came to 14 bases. Per the germline V gene, CDR1 is MNHNS and CDR2 is SASEGT. The CDR3 DNA reads as TGTGCCAGCATTGCGCGGACGGGAAACACCGGGGAGCTGTTTTTT. Translation gives CASIARTGNTGELFF.

This clonotype has only a few counts. CDR3 residues: CASSSSSGSLNEQFF. In nucleotides, the CDR3 is TGTGCCAGCAGTTCCTCTTCGGGGAGCTTAAATGAGCAGTTCTTC. The rearrangement links TRBV27 to TRBJ2-1, with D possibly being TRBD2 (5 bases). Germline CDR1 reads MNHEY; CDR2 reads SMNVEV (reference sequence). V lost 4 bases and J lost 7, with 17 bases in between. The CDR3 runs 15 residues.

CDR3 residues: CASSLEFSGRPYEQFF. Written as DNA, the CDR3 is TGTGCCAGCAGCTTAGAATTTAGCGGGAGACCCTATGAGCAGTTCTTC. The chain is built from TRBV7-9 and TRBJ2-1; 9 bases map to TRBD2. The germline V gene has CDR1 SEHNR and CDR2 FQNEAQ (reference sequence). The V gene end was trimmed by 1 base and the J gene end by 8 bases; junction bases not matched to a gene: 9. CDR3 length: 16 residues.

This clonotype turned up a few times. The chain employs TRBV12-3 or TRBV12-4 and TRBJ2-2; D gene unclear. Trimming took off 6 bases at V and 6 bases at J, with 8 bases between the two ends. The CDR3 length is 12 residues. The CDR3 DNA sequence: TGTGCCAGCAGCCTAATCCCCGGGGAGCTGTTTTTT. It specifies CASSLIPGELFF.